This record covers a single T cell receptor (beta chain). This receptor's antigen is unknown. Within one base of it there is no much larger clone, and no base qualities were kept. CDR1 SGHRS and CDR2 YFSETQ are derived from the germline V gene. Ends trimmed: V by 4 bases, J by 2 bases; bases unmatched to a gene: 10. The CDR3, cysteine through phenylalanine, is 16 amino acids long. Only CDR3 DNA is held: 48 bases, read in frame from base 1. Libraries were constructed by the immunoSEQ multiplex PCR assay. For the multiplex PCR, a mixture combining 60 forward primers for TCR Vbeta segments and 13 reverse primers for TCR Jbeta segments was used. A multiplex PCR assay on genomic DNA amplified the CDR3 region of rearranged TCR beta genes. Amplified TCR beta libraries were sequenced as 87-base-pair reads on the Illumina HiSeq System. The paper's data handling went like this. Across the 700 or so repertoires, a later analysis counted 78 million or so unique TCR beta chains, roughly 11 million of which were shared by at least two donors. Raw reads were error-corrected and collapsed into unique sequences by a nearest-neighbor algorithm in which closely related sequences were merged to remove PCR and sequencing errors. V, D and J gene segments were assigned by aligning CDR3 sequences to IMGT reference sequences. For a sequence to be retained, a match of at least six nucleotides was required to both a V gene segment and a J gene segment. A rearrangement was called productive if the CDR3 had no stop codons and remained in frame with V and J, and every other rearrangement was called non-productive. Following IMGT convention, CDR3 was defined as the stretch from the second conserved V-encoded cysteine to the conserved J-encoded phenylalanine. In an earlier analysis of 500 to 650 of the donors, sequences lacking an unambiguous match to a single V gene segment were excluded. In an earlier analysis of 450 to 750 of the donors, a V segment was called functional when productive rearrangements were above 56.7%, and segregating when the standard deviation between donors exceeded 5%. A statistical classification framework was built to diagnose cytomegalovirus status from the catalog of TCR beta chain sequences. In a later analysis, V and J genes were assigned by comparing TCR nucleotide sequences against IMGT/GENE-DB human TR gene sequences. A later analysis assigned CDR3 sequences and most-parsimonious VDJ recombination scenarios with the TCRdist pipeline. A later analysis defined each TCR beta chain by its CDR3 amino acid sequence plus V-gene family, and excluded reads lacking a unique V-gene family. In a later analysis, 550 to 650 highly shared, low-generation-probability nucleotide sequences were removed to address suspected cross-contamination and a sequencing artifact. A later analysis calculated a clonal expansion index for each public chain from normalized within-repertoire ranks of inferred template counts. In a later analysis, generation probabilities were computed with a VDJ recombination model fitted to out-of-frame rearrangements, and the resulting probabilities were checked against IGoR. Hypergeometric tests were used in a later analysis to score TCR-TCR, TCR-HLA and TCR-CMV co-occurrence, with a repertoire-size bias correction applied to the TCR pairs. In a later analysis, false discovery rates were estimated by permuting HLA or CMV assignments 20 times. In a later analysis, co-occurring TCRs were grouped using DBSCAN, with TCRdist sequence similarity added in when clustering inside HLA-allele-positive subsets. Repertoires with fewer than 30,000 or more than 120,000 public chains, plus five repertoires with anomalous nucleotide sharing, were excluded from co-occurrence clustering. The table comes from immuneACCESS by way of TCRdb, which keeps in-frame sequences with V and J called. Part of the clones is missing from these tables; in studies checked, under half for an unresolved V gene and the rest for unknown reasons. That table is the source of V, J and clone size, and D and trimming were worked out from the DNA. The sample has 200,000 to 250,000 clones on record, 77% of them singletons. The top ten clonotypes cover 2.7% of the sample.

This sample stems from a study of cytomegalovirus exposure and HLA in healthy donors (dated 2017 in TCRdb). Background for the entire study: An earlier analysis of around 600 of the donors reported roughly 300 Gb of sequence data and more than 90 million unique TCR beta sequences from roughly 180 million T cells. Every discovery cohort repertoire had been produced on one sequencing platform. Four to six DR-DQ haplotypes were handled as single units for association and clustering because linkage in the cohort was strong. An early release that covered 640 HLA-typed donors contained about 300 gigabases of sequencing data and 75 million to 100 million unique TCR sequences. The study profiled the T cell repertoires of hundreds of subjects by immunosequencing and related them to cytomegalovirus serostatus. On average, approximately 250,000 unique TCR beta nucleotide sequences were sequenced per donor among a few hundred genotyped donors of the cohort, with roughly 18% of those sequences being non-productive. In a later genetic analysis, genome-wide SNP genotypes for about 65% of the roughly 700 donors were used, and that subset was treated as a discovery cohort. The study aimed to test whether cataloging public T cell receptors could reveal signatures of past pathogen exposure. To study patterns of TCR occurrence, a later analysis re-analyzed previously published TCR beta repertoires from several hundred donors and added high-resolution HLA genotyping. Donor age, sex, ethnicity and CMV serostatus were compiled together with the repertoire data. In the later analysis, no new phenotypic data were used to find candidate immune exposures; instead, reliance was placed on TCR beta sequences and their occurrence across donors. Along with the roughly 670-subject first cohort, a separate validation cohort of over a hundred different subjects was used. The number of donors typed differed by locus, with roughly 629-640 for A, B, C, DRB1 and DQB1, around 500 for DQA1, 600 to 610 for DPA1, and approximately 470 for DPB1. Of the roughly 400 genotyped donors, less than 90% were placed in the genetic ancestry cluster associated with self-reported Caucasian donors. High-throughput TCR immunosequencing, statistical association of individual TCRs with disease status, and machine learning were combined to predict cytomegalovirus infection status. Class I and class II HLA loci were covered by the typing at four-digit resolution. An earlier analysis of fewer than 700 of the donors applied high-throughput TCR beta sequencing to assess whether each TCR beta V gene segment acted as functional or pseudogenic. Study-wide findings and limitations: According to a later analysis, parvovirus B19, influenza, CMV and Epstein-Barr virus appeared linked to several top co-occurrence clusters. In a later analysis, most CMV-associated TCR beta chains were found to appear HLA-restricted, with HLA associations seemingly driven largely by CMV exposure. According to a later genetic analysis, donors in an Asian-associated ancestry cluster had fewer N-insertions in productive TCRs than the roughly 660-donor mean. A further reported finding was that TCR beta sequences accurately predicted the HLA-A and HLA-B alleles for most subjects in the first cohort. A total of fewer than 200 TCR beta chains were listed by the study as associated with cytomegalovirus. Linkage disequilibrium might explain the correlated functional status among segregating V segments, but an unknown experimental factor could not be ruled out. The authors suggested that the approach could potentially be generalized to other disease states and immunological phenotypes. Three of the identified cytomegalovirus-associated TCR beta chains were confirmed in vitro to be specific for cytomegalovirus antigens. CMV serostatus was the only immune exposure information available for the cohort. Most TCR sequences were seen in very few donors, while some public TCRs were found in many individuals. The presence/absence analyses assumed that sequencing depth was roughly uniform across donors, and that assumption may not be true. A cluster of highly shared sequence variants was judged likely to be a technical artifact of the sequencing pipeline. HLA typing was unavailable for some donors at each locus, so association tests used only the typed subset. In an earlier analysis of several hundred of the donors, most TCR beta V segments were observed in productive rearrangements about 87% or about 30% of the time, broadly matching IMGT annotations. A later genetic analysis associated a missense DCLRE1C variant with V-gene and J-gene trimming of TCR beta chains, and an independent cohort replicated the association. Specific HLA alleles were associated with 16,951 TCR beta sequences at a false discovery rate of 0.05 in a later analysis. Some IMGT-functional V segments, including TRBV6-2 and TRBV6-3, could not be told apart with the 87-base-pair reads, so those segments were excluded. The earlier analysis of approximately 540 of the donors excluded 15 to 20 rarely observed V segments, including chromosome 9 orphons, because counts were too low. The classifier was reported to diagnose cytomegalovirus status with high specificity and sensitivity in both the original cohort and the validation cohort. Assigning TCR associations to individual alleles was difficult when HLA alleles, especially DR and DQ, strongly co-occurred. In this cohort, only TCR beta chains were sequenced, and detectable features were limited by the absence of alpha or paired-chain data. In a later analysis, HLA-associated TCR beta chains showed more clonal expansion and lower generation probabilities than non-associated chains that were equally common. A later analysis found that TCR association rates varied across HLA loci, with DRB1 alleles showing the most associated TCRs and HLA-C alleles the fewest.

In total, about 650 healthy bone marrow donors made up the cohort. Cohort members were all nominally healthy when sampled, although unrecorded immune exposures were likely present. The donor tested CMV seropositive, placing the donor among the 250 to 350 seropositive members of the cohort. Every donor gave a peripheral blood sample, and the peripheral blood mononuclear cells from that sample were used for TCR beta sequencing. The Qiagen DNeasy Blood Extraction Kit was used to extract genomic DNA from the blood cell samples. Material for sequencing was PBMCs. The sequence derives from a woman aged 60 to 75 in good health and CMV-seropositive. The rearrangement joined TRBV5-1 to TRBJ2-5; TRBD2 matches 8 bases in the middle. CDR3 sequence: CASSTLAGRQQETQYF. Here is the DNA: TGCGCCAGCAGCACTTTAGCGGGGCGCCAACAAGAGACCCAGTACTTC.